This T cell receptor beta chain was captured by sequencing in a study of cytomegalovirus exposure and HLA in healthy donors. This clone was seen a few times. The V end lost 5 bases, the J end lost 0 bases, and 4 bases lay between the germline ends. The CDR3 consists of 13 residues. Germline CDR1 and CDR2: SEHNR and FQNEAQ (reference sequence). The PCR ran on 60 Vbeta and 13 Jbeta primers. Repertoires were generated with immunoSEQ multiplex PCR, while TCRdb's copy carries only in-frame clones and drops some. The sample carries about 130,000 clones, approximately 80% recorded once. The sample taken for sequencing was PBMCs. This chain uses TRBV7-9 with TRBJ1-4; D gene uncertain. The TCR comes from a girl aged 2 to 10 in good health and CMV-seronegative. CDR3 nucleotide sequence: TGTGCCAGCAGCCGTGCAACTAATGAAAAACTGTTTTTT. Amino acids: CASSRATNEKLFF.